Below are 15 T cell receptor beta chains sequenced from a single sample in a study of blood T cell repertoires in COVID-19. Here immunoSEQ multiplex PCR was the method, and the copy in TCRdb shows in-frame clones only, minus some. The data hold hundreds of thousands of clones, with approximately 86% observed a single time. Input material: peripheral blood. Every receptor here comes from a woman between 70 and 85 years old with COVID-19, enrolled during active disease.

J is TRBJ2-1 and V is TRBV5-6; a weak D match, TRBD2 (5 bases). Trimming cost V 3 bases and J 2 bases, with 12 bases left between them. CDR1 SGHDT and CDR2 YYEEEE come from the germline V gene. CDR3 length equals 15 residues. CDR3 DNA: TGTGCCAGCAGCTACCGGGGTATCACCTACAATGAGCAGTTCTTC. It is translated as CASSYRGITYNEQFF.

The V gene is TRBV20-1, the J gene TRBJ1-4; possibly TRBD1 for D (6 bases). The ends were cut back, 3 bases at V and 4 bases at J, with 9 bases in the middle. CDR3 length equals 13 residues. Germline CDR1 and CDR2: DFQATT and SNEGSKA (reference sequence). The chain's CDR3 is CSASDRLNEKLFF. CDR3 sequence (DNA): TGCAGTGCTAGTGACAGGCTTAATGAAAAACTGTTTTTT.

The chain carries TRBV19 and TRBJ1-6; perhaps TRBD1 as D (5 bases). The CDR3 length is 14 residues. Germline V CDR1 and CDR2: LNHDA, SQIVND (reference sequence). Trimming left V 6 bases short and J 7 bases short, with 13 bases between. The CDR3 DNA reads as TGTGCCAGTAGGGCGGGACTCTCAAATTCACCCCTCCACTTT. This translates into CASRAGLSNSPLHF.

The chain joins TRBV3-1 (or the pseudogene TRBV3-2) to TRBJ2-2; D is undetermined. The CDR3 contains 17 residues. Trimming removed 1 base from V and 4 bases from J, with 16 bases in between. Germline assignment: CDR1 LGHDT and CDR2 YNNKEL (reference sequence). For the CDR3, the DNA is TGTGCCAGCAGCCAAGCGTTCGGCAGGTCCCTCACCGGGGAGCTGTTTTTT. Translating gives CASSQAFGRSLTGELFF.

The chain has TRBV7-9 and TRBJ1-2, with D perhaps TRBD1 (6 bases). The CDR3 extends over 14 amino acids. The germline CDR1 and CDR2 sequences are SEHNR and FQNEAQ (reference sequence). V was clipped by 4 bases and J by 5 bases, with 14 bases between them. As DNA, the CDR3 is TGTGCCAGCAGCTCCCGGACAGAGATATATGGCTACACCTTC. Its protein is CASSSRTEIYGYTF.

The chain has TRBV7-2 and TRBJ1-1, with D perhaps TRBD1 (5 bases). Germline assignment: CDR1 SGHTA and CDR2 FQGNSA. The CDR3 has 14 residues. V was cut by 3 bases and J by 3 bases, with 11 bases left in between. CDR3 region: CASSFPGGHTEAFF. CDR3 DNA: TGTGCCAGCAGCTTCCCCGGGGGACACACTGAAGCTTTCTTT.

This rearrangement joins TRBV4-1 to TRBJ2-5; D may be TRBD2 (7 bases). From germline, CDR1 is MGHRA and CDR2 YSYEKL. The CDR3 is 15 amino acids. With 4 bases removed from V and 5 bases from J, the gap between germline ends came to 17 bases. CDR3 residues: CASSPLGGRTETQYF. The CDR3 nucleotides read TGCGCCAGCAGCCCCCTCGGGGGGCGAACGGAGACCCAGTACTTC.

This chain's CDR3 is CASRGTGGTNYGYTF. The CDR3 DNA follows: TGTGCCAGCAGGGGGACAGGAGGTACAAACTATGGCTACACCTTC. The V and J genes are TRBV7-8 and TRBJ1-2; 8 bases fit TRBD1. The trim removed 6 bases at V and 2 bases at J, leaving 8 bases unmatched. Germline V gene data show CDR1 as SGHVS and CDR2 as FQNEAQ. This CDR3 spans 15 amino acids.

The rearrangement uses TRBV7-6 and TRBJ2-7, with TRBD2 matching 13 bases. This CDR3 comprises 15 residues. V trimming: 1 base; J trimming: 3 bases; junction bases outside the gene matches: 0. CDR1 is SGHVS and CDR2 is FNYEAQ in the germline V gene. CDR3 sequence reads: CASSLGTSGGYEQYF. In DNA form, the CDR3 reads TGTGCCAGCAGCTTAGGGACTAGCGGGGGCTACGAGCAGTACTTC.

The chain recombines TRBV4-2 with TRBJ1-5, with D possibly TRBD1 on 5 matching bases. Between the trimmed V and J ends, which lost 0 bases and 4 bases, there was a span of 13 bases. The CDR3 loop spans 16 amino acids. Per germline, CDR1 LGHNA and CDR2 YNFKEQ. This CDR3 reads CASSQDWGGVNQPQHF. The CDR3 bases are TGTGCCAGCAGCCAAGATTGGGGAGGGGTGAATCAGCCCCAGCATTTT.

This chain links TRBV24-1 with TRBJ2-3; tentative D call: TRBD2 (5 bases). The germline CDR1 and CDR2 sequences are KGHDR and SFDVKD. Between the trimmed V and J ends, which lost 2 bases and 1 base, there was a span of 12 bases. The CDR3 length is 16 residues. The CDR3 loop is CATSDYGGQGTDTQYF. The CDR3 DNA follows: TGTGCCACCAGTGATTACGGAGGTCAGGGCACAGATACGCAGTATTTT.

A few counts support this clone. V is TRBV29-1 and J is TRBJ2-2; a possible D gene is TRBD1 (5 bases). The CDR3 length is 12 residues. Germline V gene sequence: CDR1 SQVTM, CDR2 ANQGSEA. V dropped 4 bases and J dropped 5 bases, with 8 bases sitting between them. CDR3 DNA: TGCAGCGTTGTAAAGGGGACCGGGGAGCTGTTTTTT. Protein sequence: CSVVKGTGELFF.

This chain connects TRBV30 to TRBJ1-3; maybe TRBD1 (6 bases). Germline V gives CDR1 GTSNPN, CDR2 SVGIG (reference sequence). Trimming removed 1 base at V and 0 bases at J, with 13 bases between. The CDR3 length is 16 residues. CDR3 residues: CAWSAGRGYSGNTIYF. The CDR3 DNA reads as TGTGCCTGGAGTGCTGGTAGGGGGTACTCTGGAAACACCATATATTTT.

The chain couples TRBV3-1 (or the pseudogene TRBV3-2) to TRBJ1-1, with unresolved D. The CDR3 has 15 residues. The ends were cut back, 0 bases at V and 6 bases at J, with 14 bases in the middle. In germline, CDR1 is LGHDT, CDR2 YNNKEL (reference sequence). The CDR3 nucleotides are TGTGCCAGCAGCCAAGAGAGGAGCAAAATATCTGAAGCTTTCTTT. Residues: CASSQERSKISEAFF.

This clone appeared a single time. The rearrangement uses TRBV30 and TRBJ2-7, with a tentative D call TRBD1 (6 bases). In germline, CDR1 is GTSNPN, CDR2 SVGIG (reference sequence). The germline V and J ends were trimmed by 3 bases and 8 bases, with 11 bases remaining between them. CDR3 length: 11 residues. This chain's CDR3 is CAWSVTGKQYF. CDR3 DNA sequence: TGTGCCTGGAGCGTAACAGGGAAGCAGTACTTC.